This T cell receptor beta chain was obtained from a study of T cell responses to AZD1222 COVID-19 vaccine. Germline CDR1 LNHDA, CDR2 SQIVND (reference sequence). CDR3 length: 12 amino acids. Losses at the gene ends were 8 bases for V and 6 bases for J; bases not matched to a gene: 6. Some second doses came at about 4 weeks and others at about 12 weeks; these were pooled. As concerns this clone: What it binds is unknown.

Notes on the study in general: Baseline testing showed seropositivity in only six AZD1222 recipients. In all cases, repertoires were sampled only after the peak T cell response. Spike-specific TCR breadth and depth both grew after two AZD1222 doses.

Generated by immunoSEQ multiplex PCR, the TCRdb table keeps only in-frame clones and is missing some. This table holds 98,000 or so clones, approximately 84% found once. The source material was peripheral blood, sampled 28 days after the second AZD1222 dose. The chain carries TRBV19 and TRBJ1-1, with 7 bases matching TRBD1. The source is an adult who received the AZD1222 COVID-19 vaccine. The CDR3: CASRDRASEAFF. The CDR3 DNA follows: TGTGCCAGTCGTGACAGGGCTTCTGAAGCTTTCTTT.